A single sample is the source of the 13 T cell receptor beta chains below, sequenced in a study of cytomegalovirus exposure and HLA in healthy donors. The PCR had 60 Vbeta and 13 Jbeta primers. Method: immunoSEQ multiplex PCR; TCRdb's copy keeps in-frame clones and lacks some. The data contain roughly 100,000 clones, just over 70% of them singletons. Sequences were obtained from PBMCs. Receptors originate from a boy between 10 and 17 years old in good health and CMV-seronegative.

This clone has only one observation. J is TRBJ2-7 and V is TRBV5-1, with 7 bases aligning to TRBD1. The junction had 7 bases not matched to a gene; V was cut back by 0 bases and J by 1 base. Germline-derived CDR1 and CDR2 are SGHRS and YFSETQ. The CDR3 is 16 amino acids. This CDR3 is CASSLAPLQGSYEQYF. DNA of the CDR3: TGCGCCAGCAGCTTGGCTCCTCTACAGGGGTCCTACGAGCAGTACTTC.

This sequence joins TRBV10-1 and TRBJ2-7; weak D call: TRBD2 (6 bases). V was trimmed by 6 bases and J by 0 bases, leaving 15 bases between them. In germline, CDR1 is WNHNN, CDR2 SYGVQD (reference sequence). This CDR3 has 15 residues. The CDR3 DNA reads TGCGCCAGCAGCGATGGGACTGCCTTCTCCTACGAGCAGTACTTC. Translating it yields CASSDGTAFSYEQYF.

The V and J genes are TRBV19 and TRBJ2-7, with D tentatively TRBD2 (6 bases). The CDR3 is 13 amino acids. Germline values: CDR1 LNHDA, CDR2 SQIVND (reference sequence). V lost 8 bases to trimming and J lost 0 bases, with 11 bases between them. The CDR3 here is CASRRDSSYEQYF. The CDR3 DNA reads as TGTGCCAGTCGCCGGGACTCCTCCTACGAGCAGTACTTC.

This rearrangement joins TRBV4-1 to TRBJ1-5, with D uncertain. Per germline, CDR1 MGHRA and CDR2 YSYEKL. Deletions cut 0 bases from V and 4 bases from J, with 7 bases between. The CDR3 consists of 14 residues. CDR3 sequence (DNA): TGCGCCAGCAGCCAAGATAATCCGAATCAGCCCCAGCATTTT. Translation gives CASSQDNPNQPQHF.

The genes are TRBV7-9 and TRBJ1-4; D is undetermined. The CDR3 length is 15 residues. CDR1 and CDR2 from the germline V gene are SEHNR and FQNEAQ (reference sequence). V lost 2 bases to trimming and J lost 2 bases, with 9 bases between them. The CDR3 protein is CASSLTGVTNEKLFF. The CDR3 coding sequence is TGTGCCAGCAGCTTAACCGGGGTGACTAATGAAAAACTGTTTTTT. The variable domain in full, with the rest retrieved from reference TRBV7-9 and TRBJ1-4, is DTGVSQNPRHKITKRGQNVTFRCDPISEHNRLYWYRQTLGQGPEFLTYFQNEAQLEKSRLLSDRFSAERPKGSFSTLEIQRTEQGDSAMYLCASSLTGVTNEKLFFGSGTQLSVL.

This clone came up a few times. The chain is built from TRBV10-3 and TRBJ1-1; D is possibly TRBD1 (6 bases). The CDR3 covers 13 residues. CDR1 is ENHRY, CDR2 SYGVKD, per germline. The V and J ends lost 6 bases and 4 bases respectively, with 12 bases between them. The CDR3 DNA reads TGTGCCATCAGGGAGACAGGTTTCACTGAAGCTTTCTTT. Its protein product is CAIRETGFTEAFF.

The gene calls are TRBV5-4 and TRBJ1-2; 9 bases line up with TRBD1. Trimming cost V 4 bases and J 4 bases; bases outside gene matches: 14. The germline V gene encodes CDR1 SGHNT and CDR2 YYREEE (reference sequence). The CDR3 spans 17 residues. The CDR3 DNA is TGTGCCAGCAGCCAGTCGGCGGGACAGGGAGGTCGCTATGGCTACACCTTC. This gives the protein CASSQSAGQGGRYGYTF.

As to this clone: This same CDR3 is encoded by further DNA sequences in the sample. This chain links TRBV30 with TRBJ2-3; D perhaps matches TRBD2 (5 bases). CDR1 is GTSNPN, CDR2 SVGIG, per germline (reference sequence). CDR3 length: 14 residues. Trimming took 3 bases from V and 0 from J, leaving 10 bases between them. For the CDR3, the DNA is TGTGCCTGGAGCTCAGGACTTAGCACAGATACGCAGTATTTT. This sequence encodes CAWSSGLSTDTQYF. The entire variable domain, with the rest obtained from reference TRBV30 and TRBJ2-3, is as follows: SQTIHQWPATLVQPVGSPLSLECTVEGTSNPNLYWYRQAAGRGLQLLFYSVGIGQISSEVPQNLSASRPQDRQFILSSKKLLLSDSGFYLCAWSSGLSTDTQYFGPGTRLTVL.

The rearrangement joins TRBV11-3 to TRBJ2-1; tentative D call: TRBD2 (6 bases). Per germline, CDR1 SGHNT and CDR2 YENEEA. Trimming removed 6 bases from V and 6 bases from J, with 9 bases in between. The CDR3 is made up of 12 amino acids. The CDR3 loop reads CASRPGSNEQFF. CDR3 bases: TGTGCCAGCAGGCCCGGGAGCAATGAGCAGTTCTTC.

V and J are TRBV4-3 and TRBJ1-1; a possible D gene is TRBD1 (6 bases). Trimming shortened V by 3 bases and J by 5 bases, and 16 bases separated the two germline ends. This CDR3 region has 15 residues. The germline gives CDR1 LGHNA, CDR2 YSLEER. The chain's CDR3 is CASSQGAGLFTEAFF. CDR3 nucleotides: TGCGCCAGCAGCCAGGGGGCTGGGTTATTTACTGAAGCTTTCTTT.

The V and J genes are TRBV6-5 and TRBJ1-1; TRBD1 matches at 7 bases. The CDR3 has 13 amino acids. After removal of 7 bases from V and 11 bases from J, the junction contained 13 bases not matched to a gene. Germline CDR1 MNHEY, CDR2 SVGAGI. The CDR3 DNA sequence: TGTGCCAGCACCGGGACAGTTTTCGACATGGCTTTCTTT. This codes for CASTGTVFDMAFF.

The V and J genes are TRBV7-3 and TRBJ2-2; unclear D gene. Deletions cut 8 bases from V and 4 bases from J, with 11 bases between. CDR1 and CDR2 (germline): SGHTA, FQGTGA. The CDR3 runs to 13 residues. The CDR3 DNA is TGTGCCAGCTCAGGCCAGCCCACCGGGGAGCTGTTTTTT. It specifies CASSGQPTGELFF.

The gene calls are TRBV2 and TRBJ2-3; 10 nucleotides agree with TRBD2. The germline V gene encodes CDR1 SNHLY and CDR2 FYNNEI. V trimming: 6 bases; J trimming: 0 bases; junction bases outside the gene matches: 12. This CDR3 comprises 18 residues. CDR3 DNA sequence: TGTGCCAGCAGGGTTGCTAGCGGGGGAAATCCTAGCACAGATACGCAGTATTTT. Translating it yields CASRVASGGNPSTDTQYF.